The 20 T cell receptor beta chains below come from one sample, sequenced in a study of graft-versus-host responses after intestinal transplantation. Clones were sequenced by immunoSEQ multiplex PCR, and TCRdb holds only the in-frame ones, with some missing. The sample has 77,000 or so clones, about nine tenths seen once. This material consisted of PBMCs, taken 98 days after intestinal transplantation. Receptors were obtained from a human patient who received an intestinal transplant, so some T cells may come from the graft donor.

The rearrangement links TRBV29-1 to TRBJ2-7; D is unclear. With 3 bases removed from V and 2 bases from J, the gap between germline ends came to 11 bases. The CDR3 sequence is 13 residues long. Looked up from germline, CDR1 is SQVTM and CDR2 is ANQGSEA. The CDR3 is CSVEGKGTYEQYF. The CDR3 coding sequence is TGCAGCGTTGAGGGAAAGGGAACCTACGAGCAGTACTTC.

This rearrangement joins TRBV11-2 to TRBJ2-7; D assignment may be TRBD1 or TRBD2 (5 bases each). CDR1 is SGHAT and CDR2 is FQNNGV in the germline V gene. The CDR3 contains 16 residues. Trimming cost V 5 bases and J 2 bases, with 19 bases left between them. The chain's CDR3 is CASSPYRRGVPYEQYF. Here the CDR3 DNA reads TGTGCCAGCAGCCCCTACCGACGGGGCGTCCCCTACGAGCAGTACTTC.

A single count supports this clone. The CDR3: CASSHGTSRSGANVLTF. The CDR3 DNA sequence: TGTGCCAGCAGCCACGGGACTTCCCGCTCTGGGGCCAACGTCCTGACTTTC. V gene TRBV14 combines with J gene TRBJ2-6, with D tentatively TRBD2 (6 bases). Per germline, CDR1 SGHDN and CDR2 FVKESK. Between the trimmed V and J ends, which lost 3 bases and 0 bases, there was a span of 12 bases. The CDR3 extends over 17 amino acids.

The chain has TRBV25-1 and TRBJ2-5; 7 nucleotides agree with TRBD1. There are 14 residues in the CDR3. Germline V gives CDR1 MGHDK, CDR2 SYGVNS. The V gene end was trimmed by 6 bases and the J gene end by 5 bases; junction bases not matched to a gene: 9. CDR3 nucleotide sequence: TGTGCCAGCAGCGACTCAGGGGGTAGGGAGACCCAGTACTTC. It translates to CASSDSGGRETQYF.

The chain employs TRBV10-1 and TRBJ2-2, with 12 bases that match TRBD2. V lost 5 bases, J lost 0 bases, and 10 bases stayed unmatched. There are 19 residues in the CDR3. Germline assignment: CDR1 WNHNN and CDR2 SYGVQD (reference sequence). The CDR3 DNA follows: TGCGCCAGCAGTCCCTTTACTAGCGGGAGGAGACCGAACACCGGGGAGCTGTTTTTT. Translating it yields CASSPFTSGRRPNTGELFF.

This clone counts as medium-sized. This rearrangement joins TRBV6-1 to TRBJ2-7, with 9 bases fitting TRBD1. Germline CDR1 MNHNS, CDR2 SASEGT. The CDR3 is 14 residues long. After removal of 1 base from V and 6 bases from J, the junction contained 4 bases not matched to a gene. CDR3 protein: CASSEGDRVGEQYF. CDR3 DNA sequence: TGTGCCAGCAGTGAAGGGGACAGGGTGGGCGAGCAGTACTTC.

This chain joins TRBV28 and TRBJ2-7; 7 nucleotides line up with TRBD1. CDR1 and CDR2 from the germline V gene are MDHEN and SYDVKM. V gave up 3 bases and J gave up 4 bases; unmatched junction bases: 3. The CDR3 is made up of 13 amino acids. The CDR3 protein is CASSFAQGYEQYF. DNA for the CDR3: TGTGCCAGCAGTTTCGCACAGGGGTACGAGCAGTACTTC.

The chain carries TRBV27 and TRBJ2-7; D is uncertain. CDR3 size: 13 residues. CDR1 MNHEY and CDR2 SMNVEV come from the germline V gene (reference sequence). The ends were cut back, 2 bases at V and 3 bases at J, with 8 bases in the middle. Here the CDR3 DNA reads TGTGCCAGCAGTTTACAGGAAGGCTACGAGCAGTACTTC. It specifies CASSLQEGYEQYF.

This clone has just one count. The genes are TRBV28 and TRBJ1-3; the match to TRBD1 covers 10 bases. The junction had 4 bases not matched to a gene; V was cut back by 5 bases and J by 3 bases. The CDR3 loop spans 15 amino acids. CDR1 is MDHEN and CDR2 is SYDVKM in the germline V gene. The CDR3 sequence: CASSPDRGYGNTIYF. The CDR3 nucleotides read TGTGCCAGCAGTCCGGACAGGGGGTATGGAAACACCATATATTTT.

The chain links TRBV4-1 to TRBJ1-6, with D perhaps TRBD1 (6 bases). From germline, CDR1 is MGHRA and CDR2 YSYEKL. Trimming stripped 0 bases from V and 13 bases from J, with 16 bases between. CDR3 length: 15 residues. The CDR3 coding sequence is TGCGCCAGCAGCCAAGACGTCGGTGGGGGCCGTCCCCTCCACTTT. Protein sequence: CASSQDVGGGRPLHF.

J is TRBJ2-7 and V is TRBV4-1; D is uncertain. CDR1 is MGHRA, CDR2 YSYEKL, per germline. Trimming removed 1 base from V and 4 bases from J, with 5 bases in between. CDR3 size: 12 residues. The CDR3 region has the DNA TGCGCCAGCAGCCAAGTTGGGTACGAGCAGTACTTC. Translating it yields CASSQVGYEQYF.

The count of this clone is one. The chain has TRBV6-5 and TRBJ1-2; possible D gene TRBD1, 6 bases. The CDR3 consists of 13 residues. Per germline, CDR1 MNHEY and CDR2 SVGAGI. Trimming took 6 bases from V and 7 from J, leaving 15 bases between them. In DNA, the CDR3 is TGTGCCAGCAGCTCGCCCGGGACAATTGGCTACACCTTC. Translating gives CASSSPGTIGYTF.

The chain employs TRBV10-3 and TRBJ2-1; 8 bases map to TRBD2. The germline V gene encodes CDR1 ENHRY and CDR2 SYGVKD. V lost 4 bases and J lost 6; bases outside the gene matches: 8. The CDR3 is made up of 15 amino acids. The CDR3 nucleotides read TGTGCCATCAGTGGCGCGGGAGGCCTTTCCAATGAGCAGTTCTTC. Its translation is CAISGAGGLSNEQFF.

CDR3 in DNA: TGCGCCAGCAGCTTGGAGGCTAGCGGTTACAATGAGCAGTTCTTC. Its translation: CASSLEASGYNEQFF. V usage is TRBV5-1 and J usage is TRBJ2-1; TRBD2 agrees at 7 bases. Germline CDR1 SGHRS, CDR2 YFSETQ. The ends lost 0 bases at V and 4 bases at J; junction bases unmatched: 4. This CDR3 spans 15 amino acids.

This clone showed up just once. The chain employs TRBV6-5 and TRBJ2-2; 7 bases agree with TRBD1. The CDR3 has 15 amino acids. J lost 2 bases, V lost 5 bases, and 5 bases had no gene match. Per germline, CDR1 MNHEY and CDR2 SVGAGI. The CDR3 spells CASSARQGNTGELFF. CDR3 sequence (DNA): TGTGCCAGCAGTGCGCGACAGGGAAACACCGGGGAGCTGTTTTTT.

The rearrangement uses TRBV5-6 and TRBJ2-7; weak D call: TRBD1 (6 bases). The CDR3 spans 13 residues. The V gene's germline CDR1 is SGHDT and CDR2 YYEEEE. V was cut by 1 base and J by 5 bases, with 10 bases left in between. CDR3 sequence: CASSLQGSDEQYF. Written as DNA, the CDR3 is TGTGCCAGCAGCTTGCAGGGGAGCGACGAGCAGTACTTC.

The genes are TRBV7-2 and TRBJ2-7; D gene uncertain. The germline gives CDR1 SGHTA, CDR2 FQGNSA. The CDR3 has 13 residues. Trimming stripped 2 bases from V and 3 bases from J, with 8 bases between. CDR3 loop: CASSLSYNYEQYF. As DNA, the CDR3 is TGTGCCAGCAGCTTATCCTACAACTACGAGCAGTACTTC.

This sequence joins TRBV18 and TRBJ2-3; TRBD1 matches 7 bases. Germline V lookup: CDR1 KGHSH, CDR2 LQKENI. This CDR3 is built from 14 residues. Trimming cost V 4 bases and J 1 base; bases outside gene matches: 2. The CDR3: CASSHGTGTDTQYF. DNA for the CDR3: TGTGCCAGCTCACACGGGACAGGCACAGATACGCAGTATTTT.

This chain joins TRBV21-1 and TRBJ2-7; the DNA was not compared with TRBD1, the D call given in the table. TRBV21-1 is annotated as a pseudogene. The CDR3 extends over 15 amino acids. CDR3 bases: TGTGCCAGCAGCAAAAACCGGACAGGCTCCTACGAGCAGTACTTC. This gives the protein CASSKNRTGSYEQYF.

V and J are TRBV11-2 and TRBJ2-2; D gene uncertain. There are 14 residues in the CDR3. The germline V and J ends were trimmed by 0 bases and 7 bases, with 9 bases remaining between them. Germline values: CDR1 SGHAT, CDR2 FQNNGV. Here the CDR3 reads CASSLDRWSGELFF. In DNA form, the CDR3 reads TGTGCCAGCAGCTTAGACAGGTGGAGCGGGGAGCTGTTTTTT.